The source of this T cell receptor beta chain is a study of blood T cell repertoires in COVID-19. Study overall: Researchers got acute and convalescent COVID-19 samples from the United States, Italy and Spain. PBMCs, B-cell-depleted T cells, or T cells were the source of the cDNA or gDNA that made up the material.

Study processing details: Amplification of reference gene primers provided the estimated nucleated cell counts. Profiling relied on immunoSEQ multiplex PCR, and the TCRdb table lists in-frame clones only, not all of them. That table is the source of V, J and clone size, and D and trimming were worked out from the DNA. This table has about 240,000 clones, roughly 82% appearing once. Unmatched junction bases numbered 7, after V lost 3 bases and J lost 4 bases. The CDR3 runs 15 residues. The germline V gene encodes CDR1 LGHNA and CDR2 YSLEER. Input material: peripheral blood. The receptor was derived from a woman in her 70s with acute or convalescent COVID-19. V usage is TRBV4-3 and J usage is TRBJ2-7; 9 bases fit TRBD1. The DNA for the CDR3 is TGCGCCAGCAGCCAGGCGGGACAGGGTGTTTACGAGCAGTACTTC. Its protein product is CASSQAGQGVYEQYF.